This T cell receptor beta chain was sequenced during a study of beta chain features in type 1 diabetes. Study-level background: The study found patients and healthy donors alike in age, gender and cell yields.

The germline V gene encodes CDR1 LNHNV and CDR2 YYDKDF (reference sequence). With 0 bases removed from V and 4 bases from J, the gap between germline ends came to 13 bases. The CDR3 sequence is 15 residues long. On this clone itself: The antigen is undetermined.

Reverse transcription of all isolated RNA meant that expressed TCRB transcripts were sequenced. There were 3.4 million or so reads on average in the naive, central memory and regulatory T cell samples. Method: immunoSEQ multiplex PCR; TCRdb's copy keeps in-frame clones and lacks some. The sample shows about half a million clones, approximately 10% of them seen only once. General study findings and limits: The study found fewer insertions and more deletions at VDJ junctions in type 1 diabetes patients. Moderate but significant shortening of TCRB CDR3s was recorded in all four CD4+ subsets from Type 1 diabetes patients.

The sequence was collected from a woman aged 18-29 years in good health. Specimen: naive CD4+ T cells from blood. The chain has TRBV15 and TRBJ2-7; possible D gene TRBD2, 6 bases. CDR3 in DNA: TGTGCCACCAGCAGAGATCGGAGGGGCCGGTACGAGCAGTACTTC. It translates to CATSRDRRGRYEQYF.